This is a list of T cell receptor beta chains from one sample in a study of T cell responses to AZD1222 COVID-19 vaccine. Libraries were prepared by immunoSEQ multiplex PCR; TCRdb keeps only in-frame clonotypes and omits some of them. The repertoire has about 120,000 clones, 70% to 90% of them found once; the top ten carry less than 10%. This specimen consisted of peripheral blood, obtained on day 0 of AZD1222 vaccination. The receptors stem from an adult in good health. Both conserved end residues are part of each CDR3. D genes are given only for firm matches. The listing skips clone size in some rows; elsewhere it reads once, few, many or a size class.

abundance | j_gene | v_gene | d_gene | CDR3aa | CDR3nt
once | TRBJ2-3 | TRBV5-6 | . | CASSFKDTQYF | TGTGCCAGCAGCTTCAAAGATACGCAGTATTTT
. | TRBJ1-2 | TRBV5-4 | . | CASANGVGEGYGYTF | TGTGCCAGCGCCAACGGGGTTGGGGAGGGCTATGGCTACACCTTC
. | TRBJ2-2 | TRBV3-1/TRBV3-2 | . | CASSQVSGSKSGELFF | TGTGCCAGCAGCCAAGTGTCAGGAAGCAAGTCCGGGGAGCTGTTTTTT
. | TRBJ1-4 | TRBV7-9 | . | CASTLQEREKLFF | TGTGCCAGCACCTTACAGGAGCGGGAAAAACTGTTTTTT
. | TRBJ1-6 | TRBV5-6 | . | CASRAGLTTYNSPLHF | TGTGCCAGCAGGGCCGGACTAACCACCTATAATTCACCCCTCCACTTT
. | TRBJ1-1 | TRBV21-1 | . | CASSNQLQSRGAYNTEAFF | TGTGCCAGCAGCAACCAGTTGCAATCAAGGGGCGCCTACAACACTGAAGCTTTCTTT
. | TRBJ2-7 | TRBV6-5 | . | CASTARRTTYEQYF | TGTGCCAGTACCGCCCGCAGAACAACCTACGAGCAGTACTTC
. | TRBJ2-2 | TRBV11-3 | . | CASSPVGTGELFF | TGTGCCAGCAGCCCCGTTGGGACCGGGGAGCTGTTTTTT
few | TRBJ2-1 | TRBV5-1 | . | CASFRTPEGGNEQFF | TGCGCCAGCTTCAGGACCCCCGAAGGAGGCAATGAGCAGTTCTTC
once | TRBJ1-1 | TRBV7-8 | . | CASNQNMNTEAFF | TGTGCCAGCAACCAAAACATGAACACTGAAGCTTTCTTT
once | TRBJ2-1 | TRBV6-5 | TRBD1 | CASSSGQVAYNEQFF | TGTGCCAGCAGCTCCGGACAGGTAGCATACAATGAGCAGTTCTTC
. | TRBJ1-2 | TRBV10-3 | TRBD1 | CAITVGQGGYGYTF | TGTGCCATCACCGTAGGACAGGGAGGCTATGGCTACACCTTC
. | TRBJ1-2 | TRBV5-4 | TRBD1 | CASSLGQGWGGYTF | TGTGCCAGCAGCTTGGGACAGGGATGGGGTGGCTACACCTTC
. | TRBJ1-5 | TRBV5-1 | . | CASSGRDGKRNQPQHF | TGCGCCAGCAGCGGCCGGGACGGCAAACGCAATCAGCCCCAGCATTTT
. | TRBJ2-7 | TRBV13 | TRBD2 | CASSPPWTSGRVHEQYF | TGTGCCAGCAGCCCGCCCTGGACTAGCGGGAGAGTCCACGAGCAGTACTTC
. | TRBJ2-7 | TRBV6-6 | TRBD1 | CASRGQALGSSYEQYF | TGTGCCAGCAGGGGACAGGCACTCGGGAGCTCCTACGAGCAGTACTTC
. | TRBJ2-1 | TRBV2 | . | CASSVRVAEQFF | TGTGCCAGCAGTGTGCGCGTAGCTGAGCAGTTCTTC
. | TRBJ1-2 | TRBV6-5 | TRBD1 | CASSYHRDRGLLGYTF | TGTGCCAGCAGTTACCACAGGGACAGGGGTTTACTTGGCTACACCTTC
. | TRBJ1-6 | TRBV7-9 | . | CASSEGQINSPLHF | TGTGCCAGCAGCGAGGGACAAATTAATTCACCCCTCCACTTT
. | TRBJ1-5 | TRBV6-6 | . | CASSSHQGDQPQHF | TGTGCCAGCAGTTCACACCAGGGAGATCAGCCCCAGCATTTT
few | TRBJ2-7 | TRBV24-1 | . | CATSGGMVPPYEQYF | TGTGCCACCAGTGGTGGGATGGTTCCCCCCTACGAGCAGTACTTC
once | TRBJ2-1 | TRBV14 | TRBD2 | CASSLLRLADNNEQFF | TGTGCCAGCAGCCTACTAAGGCTAGCGGACAACAATGAGCAGTTCTTC
. | TRBJ1-6 | TRBV5-5 | . | CASSWGGSPLHF | TGTGCCAGCAGCTGGGGTGGGTCACCCCTCCACTTT
. | TRBJ1-2 | TRBV7-3 | . | CAIPVGLAGKLNYGYTF | TGTGCCATACCCGTTGGTTTGGCAGGGAAACTTAACTATGGCTACACCTTC
. | TRBJ1-4 | TRBV6-6 | . | CASSYSTNEKLFF | TGTGCCAGCAGTTACTCAACTAATGAAAAACTGTTTTTT
. | TRBJ2-7 | TRBV5-8 | TRBD2 | CASSLGQRGSYEQYF | TGTGCCAGCAGTCTGGGCCAGCGGGGGTCCTACGAGCAGTACTTC
. | TRBJ1-3 | TRBV18 | . | CASSPILGDLGNTIYF | TGTGCCAGCTCACCGATCCTTGGGGACCTTGGGAACACCATATATTTT